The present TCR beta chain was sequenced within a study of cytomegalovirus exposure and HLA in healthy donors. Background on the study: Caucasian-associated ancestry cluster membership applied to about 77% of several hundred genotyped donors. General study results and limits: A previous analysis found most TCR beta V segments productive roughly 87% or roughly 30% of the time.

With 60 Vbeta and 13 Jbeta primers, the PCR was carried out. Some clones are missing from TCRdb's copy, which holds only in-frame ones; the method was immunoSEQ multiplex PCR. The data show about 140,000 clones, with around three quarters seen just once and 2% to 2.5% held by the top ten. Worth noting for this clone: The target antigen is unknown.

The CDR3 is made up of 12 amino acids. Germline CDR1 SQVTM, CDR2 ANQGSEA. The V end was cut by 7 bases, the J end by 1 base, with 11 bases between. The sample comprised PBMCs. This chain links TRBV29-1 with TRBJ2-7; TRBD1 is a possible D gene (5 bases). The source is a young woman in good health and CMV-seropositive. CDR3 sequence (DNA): TGCAGCGCATCAGGACATTCCTACGAGCAGTACTTC. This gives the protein CSASGHSYEQYF.